Listed below are T cell receptor beta chains from one sample, sequenced in a study of T cell changes during pregnancy in multiple sclerosis. The table came from immunoSEQ multiplex PCR; TCRdb's copy has only in-frame clones and leaves some out. The data show 100,000 or so clones, 75% to 95% seen once. The sample here was peripheral blood, taken in the second trimester of pregnancy. These receptors all come from a female donor with multiple sclerosis, enrolled in a pregnancy study. Each CDR3 is given with its conserved first and last residue. Fields, in order: V gene, CDR3 protein.

TRBV7-2 | CASSLVRGNQPQHF
TRBV19 | CASSVTGTGREQYF
TRBV6-5 | CASSQQDRSYEQYF
TRBV7-6 | CASSGGLAGVHTGELFF
TRBV7-8 | CASSLQGFRTGELFF
TRBV7-2 | CASSLGASVLTDTQYF
TRBV5-4 | CASSLLLGQPQETQYF
TRBV5-1 | CASSLEWGRAYEQYF
TRBV19 | CASSILAGGAEQFF
TRBV7-9 | CASRPRESHLSYNEQFF
TRBV6-1 | CASVGTGVLSEAFF
TRBV9 | CASSVAAAGVHHNEQFF
TRBV6-6 | CASSTKDSLNYGYTF
TRBV5-5 | CASSLGVNTEAFF
TRBV6-1 | CASSEEGGYGYTF
TRBV30 | CASRVSGRVTEAFF
TRBV28 | CASSYGGSSYNEQFF
TRBV18 | CASSPGGNNEKLFF
TRBV28 | CASSFKRESHYF
TRBV10-3 | CAISGHTSVPNEQFF
TRBV7-7 | CASSPRGSQETQYF
TRBV18 | CASSLGTGNTGELFF